Below, 27 T cell receptor beta chains from the same sample are listed, as sequenced in a study of identifying expanded T cells in peripheral blood. Assay used: immunoSEQ multiplex PCR; TCRdb lists only in-frame clones, some missing. The sample consists of about 91,000 clones, 88% of them appearing once. Sample: blood. The receptors stem from a person aged 18 to 69 in good health.

The rearrangement uses TRBV2 and TRBJ1-6; no clear D. CDR1 SNHLY and CDR2 FYNNEI come from the germline V gene. The V gene lost 1 base and the J gene lost 0 bases, with 13 bases spanning the gap. CDR3 length: 18 residues. The CDR3 region has the DNA TGTGCCAGCAGTGAAGTGGAGTGGACGAGCTCCTATAATTCACCCCTCCACTTT. It yields the protein CASSEVEWTSSYNSPLHF.

This sequence joins TRBV11-2 and TRBJ1-1, with TRBD1 identical over 9 bases. The CDR3 totals 18 residues. The junction had 11 bases not matched to a gene; V was cut back by 1 base and J by 2 bases. The germline CDR1 and CDR2 sequences are SGHAT and FQNNGV. CDR3 nucleotides: TGTGCCAGCAGCTTAGTTGGGACAGGGAGCTCTAGAAACACTGAAGCTTTCTTT. Translated: CASSLVGTGSSRNTEAFF.

This chain links TRBV5-4 with TRBJ2-3; unclear D gene. The V gene lost 0 bases and the J gene lost 2 bases, with 10 bases spanning the gap. The CDR3 consists of 15 residues. Germline V gene sequence: CDR1 SGHNT, CDR2 YYREEE (reference sequence). The CDR3 DNA reads as TGTGCCAGCAGCTTGGACAGAACCTTCACAGATACGCAGTATTTT. It codes for CASSLDRTFTDTQYF.

This clone was observed once. This chain joins TRBV11-3 and TRBJ2-7, with TRBD2 matching over 7 bases. The CDR3 sequence is 15 residues long. Germline lookup yields CDR1 SGHNT and CDR2 YENEEA. V was pared by 1 base and J by 3 bases, with 6 bases of the junction left unmatched. The CDR3 loop reads CASSLGGGPHYEQYF. The CDR3 nucleotides read TGTGCCAGCAGCTTAGGGGGAGGGCCCCACTACGAGCAGTACTTC. The full variable domain, its missing parts supplied by reference TRBV11-3 and TRBJ2-7, is EAGVVQSPRYKIIEKKQPVAFWCNPISGHNTLYWYLQNLGQGPELLIRYENEEAVDDSQLPKDRFSAERLKGVDSTLKIQPAELGDSAVYLCASSLGGGPHYEQYFGPGTRLTVT.

On this clone: The same CDR3 also results from other DNA sequences found in this sample. J is TRBJ2-3 and V is TRBV7-3; D gene ambiguous. Trimming removed 4 bases at V and 4 bases at J, with 9 bases between. This CDR3 is built from 13 residues. Germline lookup yields CDR1 SGHTA and CDR2 FQGTGA. The DNA of the CDR3 is TGTGCCAGCAGCTCCAGACTGGCAGATACGCAGTATTTT. The encoded protein is CASSSRLADTQYF. Full variable domain (rest looked up from reference TRBV7-3 and TRBJ2-3): GAGVSQTPSNKVTEKGKYVELRCDPISGHTALYWYRQSLGQGPEFLIYFQGTGAADDSGLPNDRFFAVRPEGSVSTLKIQRTERGDSAVYLCASSSRLADTQYFGPGTRLTVL.

This chain links TRBV9 with TRBJ1-3, with unresolved D. Trimming shortened V by 4 bases and J by 0 bases, and 14 bases separated the two germline ends. CDR1 and CDR2 from the germline V gene are SGDLS and YYNGEE. The CDR3 totals 16 residues. CDR3 amino acids: CASSPSAANSGNTIYF. The DNA for the CDR3 is TGTGCCAGCAGCCCCTCCGCTGCTAACTCTGGAAACACCATATATTTT.

The chain combines TRBV7-3 with TRBJ2-5; D not certain. CDR1 is SGHTA, CDR2 FQGTGA, per germline. V gave up 5 bases and J gave up 7 bases, with 14 bases separating them. The CDR3 is 13 amino acids. In DNA, the CDR3 is TGTGCCAGCAGCACCTCCTTTGCTGGGACCCAGTACTTC. It specifies CASSTSFAGTQYF. Full variable domain (rest looked up from reference TRBV7-3 and TRBJ2-5): GAGVSQTPSNKVTEKGKYVELRCDPISGHTALYWYRQSLGQGPEFLIYFQGTGAADDSGLPNDRFFAVRPEGSVSTLKIQRTERGDSAVYLCASSTSFAGTQYFGPGTRLLVL.

In its sample, this clone was seen once. The J gene is TRBJ1-1, the V gene TRBV7-3; D gene ambiguous. The CDR3 is 14 amino acids. Trimming took 5 bases from V and 1 from J, leaving 11 bases between them. Per germline, CDR1 SGHTA and CDR2 FQGTGA. The CDR3, as DNA: TGTGCCAGCAGCCCTCAGGCTAAGAACACTGAAGCTTTCTTT. This gives the protein CASSPQAKNTEAFF.

This sequence joins TRBV15 and TRBJ2-7; weak D call: TRBD2 (5 bases). The CDR3 loop spans 19 amino acids. The V gene's germline CDR1 is LNHNV and CDR2 YYDKDF (reference sequence). The ends were cut back, 0 bases at V and 0 bases at J, with 21 bases in the middle. CDR3 region: CATSRDFGLWERRSYEQYF. CDR3 DNA: TGTGCCACCAGCAGAGATTTCGGATTATGGGAGAGACGCTCCTACGAGCAGTACTTC.

The rearrangement joins TRBV18 to TRBJ1-2; 12 bases are a match to TRBD1. The ends lost 3 bases at V and 4 bases at J; junction bases unmatched: 0. The CDR3 spans 14 residues. Germline V gene sequence: CDR1 KGHSH, CDR2 LQKENI. For the CDR3, the DNA is TGTGCCAGCTCACCGGGACAGGGGGCCTATGGCTACACCTTC. Amino acid sequence: CASSPGQGAYGYTF.

The chain recombines TRBV5-8 with TRBJ2-1, with a tentative D call TRBD2 (6 bases). Deletions cut 4 bases from V and 2 bases from J, with 16 bases between. Germline CDR1 SGHTS, CDR2 YDEGEE. This CDR3 contains 16 residues. The CDR3 here is CASSTRRGPPYNEQFF. The CDR3 DNA follows: TGTGCCAGCAGCACGAGGCGGGGACCCCCCTACAATGAGCAGTTCTTC.

CDR3 loop: CASRPEVGASYEQYF. CDR3 DNA: TGTGCCAGCAGGCCCGAGGTCGGCGCTTCCTACGAGCAGTACTTC. The chain carries TRBV5-6 and TRBJ2-7, with no clear D. The CDR3 totals 15 residues. V was trimmed by 5 bases and J by 1 base, leaving 16 bases between them. Germline lookup yields CDR1 SGHDT and CDR2 YYEEEE.

The chain employs TRBV5-4 and TRBJ2-7; the match to TRBD2 covers 7 bases. With V trimmed by 5 bases and J by 3 bases, 11 bases remained unmatched. Germline V gene data show CDR1 as SGHNT and CDR2 as YYREEE (reference sequence). The CDR3 has 15 amino acids. In DNA form, the CDR3 reads TGTGCCAGCAGAAAGGGCGGGAGTGCTGACTACGAGCAGTACTTC. As protein: CASRKGGSADYEQYF.

The rearrangement joins TRBV7-9 to TRBJ1-1; TRBD1 aligns across 8 bases. The CDR3 sequence is 16 residues long. Germline values: CDR1 SEHNR, CDR2 FQNEAQ (reference sequence). V dropped 6 bases and J dropped 0; count of bases not matched to a gene: 9. CDR3 sequence: CASRPRQGRVNTEAFF. CDR3 sequence (DNA): TGTGCCAGCAGGCCGCGACAGGGGAGAGTGAACACTGAAGCTTTCTTT.

The V gene is TRBV5-1, the J gene TRBJ2-5, with TRBD2 matching 9 bases. The CDR3 has 16 residues. Germline CDR1 SGHRS, CDR2 YFSETQ. V dropped 0 bases and J dropped 2; count of bases not matched to a gene: 5. The CDR3, as DNA: TGCGCCAGCAGCTTGGGGGAGCGGGGGGCTCAAGAGACCCAGTACTTC. As protein: CASSLGERGAQETQYF.

The chain recombines TRBV7-7 with TRBJ2-3; unclear D gene. This CDR3 has 14 amino acids. V lost 5 bases and J 0 bases, leaving 9 bases between the germline ends. CDR1 and CDR2 from the germline V gene are SSHAT and FNYEAQ (reference sequence). CDR3 amino acids: CASSEHASTDTQYF. The CDR3 nucleotides are TGTGCCAGCAGCGAACACGCTAGCACAGATACGCAGTATTTT.

The chain links TRBV7-3 to TRBJ2-1; a possible D gene is TRBD2 (6 bases). The V end was cut by 5 bases, the J end by 1 base, with 15 bases between. Germline CDR1 reads SGHTA; CDR2 reads FQGTGA. This CDR3 region has 16 residues. The CDR3, as DNA: TGTGCCAGCAGCATTAACGGGGGAGGATCCTACAATGAGCAGTTCTTC. Translating it yields CASSINGGGSYNEQFF.

This chain uses TRBV9 with TRBJ2-7, with 10 bases aligning to TRBD1. Losses at the gene ends were 3 bases for V and 3 bases for J; bases not matched to a gene: 12. This CDR3 spans 17 amino acids. The germline gives CDR1 SGDLS, CDR2 YYNGEE. CDR3 region: CASSDRDRGPNLYEQYF. The CDR3 DNA sequence: TGTGCCAGCAGCGACCGGGACAGGGGTCCCAATCTCTACGAGCAGTACTTC.

The chain recombines TRBV10-3 with TRBJ2-3; 9 positions match TRBD2. Germline assignment: CDR1 ENHRY and CDR2 SYGVKD. CDR3 length: 15 residues. V shed 5 bases and J 2 bases; nucleotides not matched to a gene: 5. CDR3 in DNA: TGTGCCATCAGTCTAGCGGGACAACCCACAGATACGCAGTATTTT. It specifies CAISLAGQPTDTQYF.

This chain links TRBV2 with TRBJ1-1; possible D gene TRBD1, 6 bases. The V gene lost 6 bases and the J gene lost 1 base, with 12 bases spanning the gap. The CDR3 is 14 residues long. Germline assignment: CDR1 SNHLY and CDR2 FYNNEI. CDR3 DNA sequence: TGTGCCAGCAGATATTCACAGGGGAACACTGAAGCTTTCTTT. Protein sequence: CASRYSQGNTEAFF.

This chain connects TRBV7-3 to TRBJ2-4, with 8 bases fitting TRBD1. CDR3 length: 14 residues. The trim removed 5 bases at V and 7 bases at J, leaving 7 bases unmatched. CDR1 is SGHTA, CDR2 FQGTGA, per germline. DNA for the CDR3: TGTGCCAGCAGCCTAGACAGGGGCGCCAACATTCAGTACTTC. Its translation: CASSLDRGANIQYF.

The chain employs TRBV15 and TRBJ2-1; the D is unclear. CDR3 length: 17 amino acids. From germline, CDR1 is LNHNV and CDR2 YYDKDF (reference sequence). V was trimmed by 0 bases and J by 2 bases, leaving 14 bases between them. This chain's CDR3 is CATSRDVRLTAYNEQFF. CDR3 DNA: TGTGCCACCAGCAGAGATGTGCGACTGACCGCCTACAATGAGCAGTTCTTC.

This clone has just one count. The identical CDR3 is also encoded by other nucleotide sequences in the sample. The V call is TRBV5-1, the J call TRBJ1-3; D is undetermined. Germline CDR1 SGHRS, CDR2 YFSETQ. The CDR3 loop spans 14 amino acids. V was cut by 0 bases and J by 1 base, with 5 bases left in between. The CDR3 region has the DNA TGCGCCAGCAGCTTGGACAGTTCTGGAAACACCATATATTTT. Translated: CASSLDSSGNTIYF.

The rearrangement links TRBV15 to TRBJ1-2; D perhaps matches TRBD1 (5 bases). Per the germline V gene, CDR1 is LNHNV and CDR2 is YYDKDF (reference sequence). The CDR3 covers 15 residues. Trimming took off 4 bases at V and 7 bases at J, with 19 bases between the two ends. The CDR3 sequence: CATSMRGSGGFGYTF. CDR3 DNA sequence: TGTGCCACCAGCATGAGGGGTTCAGGTGGTTTTGGCTACACCTTC. Complete variable domain (other parts from reference TRBV15 and TRBJ1-2): DAMVIQNPRYQVTQFGKPVTLSCSQTLNHNVMYWYQQKSSQAPKLLFHYYDKDFNNEADTPDNFQSRRPNTSFCFLDIRSPGLGDTAMYLCATSMRGSGGFGYTFGSGTRLTVV.

The genes are TRBV28 and TRBJ2-7, with D tentatively TRBD1 (5 bases). CDR1 and CDR2 from the germline V gene are MDHEN and SYDVKM. The CDR3 is 12 residues long. Trimming stripped 7 bases from V and 2 bases from J, with 9 bases between. The CDR3 DNA is TGTGCCAGCAAAGACAGAACCTACGAGCAGTACTTC. Its translation: CASKDRTYEQYF.

The rearrangement joins TRBV10-3 to TRBJ2-7; 8 bases map to TRBD2. Germline-derived CDR1 and CDR2 are ENHRY and SYGVKD. CDR3 length equals 14 residues. The junction had 10 bases not matched to a gene; V was cut back by 6 bases and J by 6 bases. The CDR3 sequence: CAISEISGKGEQYF. The DNA of the CDR3 is TGTGCCATCAGCGAGATTAGCGGGAAGGGCGAGCAGTACTTC.

J is TRBJ1-4 and V is TRBV7-9; perhaps TRBD1 as D (6 bases). V lost 7 bases to trimming and J lost 10 bases, with 19 bases between them. The CDR3 loop spans 14 amino acids. CDR1 and CDR2 (germline): SEHNR, FQNEAQ (reference sequence). CDR3 in DNA: TGTGCCAGCAAAGACACAGGGTGGATGAGAAAACTGTTTTTT. Encoded protein: CASKDTGWMRKLFF.